This TCR beta chain was profiled in a study of technical replicates of blood from several donors. Only in-frame clones appear in the TCRdb table, and some are missing; sequencing was by immunoSEQ multiplex PCR. The sample lists over 85,000 clones; 90% to 96% were seen once. The trim removed 3 bases at V and 1 base at J, leaving 19 bases unmatched. Germline CDR1 SGHTS, CDR2 YDEGEE. This CDR3 is built from 20 residues. The V call is TRBV5-8, the J call TRBJ2-3; 8 positions agree with TRBD2. This sequence originates from a human donor in good health. Specimen: T cells isolated from PBMCs. CDR3 DNA sequence: TGTGCCAGCAGCTCCTTCTGGGGTGGTAAAGCGGGGGAAGGCACAGATACGCAGTATTTT. Translating it yields CASSSFWGGKAGEGTDTQYF.